The 22 T cell receptor beta chains listed next were all sequenced from one sample in a study of T cell responses to AZD1222 COVID-19 vaccine listed by TCRdb under 2021. According to the study, the label for this sample's time point signals: baseline before first vaccination. Receptors were amplified or captured by the immunoSEQ multiplex PCR assay. The table comes from immuneACCESS by way of TCRdb, which keeps in-frame sequences with V and J called. Part of the clones is missing from these tables; in studies checked, under half for an unresolved V gene and the rest for unknown reasons. The sample table records around 140,000 clones. About 2.2% of the sample is taken by the ten largest. The source material was peripheral blood. The receptors shown here come from an adult in good health.

The chain joins TRBV30 to TRBJ2-2; 9 bases match TRBD1. The CDR3 sequence is 16 residues long. After removal of 0 bases from V and 5 bases from J, the junction contained 7 bases not matched to a gene. Germline V gene sequence: CDR1 GTSNPN, CDR2 SVGIG (reference sequence). In nucleotides, the CDR3 is TGTGCCTGGAGTGTGAGTCTGGGACAGGGTACCGGGGAGCTGTTTTTT. Translation gives CAWSVSLGQGTGELFF.

CDR3 in DNA: TGTGCCAGCAGCTTATACCCGCAGGGGGCGAATCTTATAGATACGCAGTATTTT. Translated, it gives CASSLYPQGANLIDTQYF. The rearrangement links TRBV11-2 to TRBJ2-3, with 8 bases aligning to TRBD1. The CDR3 is 18 residues long. Germline values: CDR1 SGHAT, CDR2 FQNNGV. Trimming at V came to 2 bases and at J to 5 bases, leaving 15 bases not matched to a gene.

This chain connects TRBV4-1 to TRBJ2-5, with a possible D match to TRBD2 (6 bases). The CDR3 spans 18 residues. The germline V and J ends were trimmed by 3 bases and 5 bases, with 25 bases remaining between them. Germline loops: CDR1 MGHRA, CDR2 YSYEKL. CDR3 protein: CASSQHPPSSDRGETQYF. The CDR3 DNA is TGCGCCAGCAGCCAGCACCCTCCGTCCAGTGACCGGGGGGAGACCCAGTACTTC.

The chain has TRBV5-4 and TRBJ2-5, with TRBD2 identical over 12 bases. The CDR3 totals 18 residues. Germline lookup yields CDR1 SGHNT and CDR2 YYREEE (reference sequence). With V trimmed by 0 bases and J by 1 base, 7 bases remained unmatched. CDR3 DNA sequence: TGTGCCAGCAGCTTGGGACTAGCGGGAGCCCCGGGCCAAGAGACCCAGTACTTC. Residues: CASSLGLAGAPGQETQYF.

The chain uses TRBV19 and TRBJ1-1; maybe TRBD1 (6 bases). The germline CDR1 and CDR2 sequences are LNHDA and SQIVND (reference sequence). This CDR3 has 14 residues. V dropped 6 bases and J dropped 6 bases, with 17 bases sitting between them. The CDR3 nucleotides read TGTGCCAGTAGCCCCACTCGAGGGGGAGCTGAAGCTTTCTTT. This gives the protein CASSPTRGGAEAFF.

The rearrangement joins TRBV3-1 (or the pseudogene TRBV3-2) to TRBJ1-5; D remains unclear. Germline V gene sequence: CDR1 LGHDT, CDR2 YNNKEL (reference sequence). The CDR3 runs 15 residues. V lost 4 bases and J 3 bases, leaving 13 bases between the germline ends. The CDR3 region is CASSPTQRTNQPQHF. CDR3 coding DNA: TGTGCCAGCAGCCCCACACAGAGAACCAATCAGCCCCAGCATTTT.

The chain is built from TRBV18 and TRBJ2-3, with 7 bases lining up with TRBD2. There are 15 residues in the CDR3. Germline lookup yields CDR1 KGHSH and CDR2 LQKENI. J lost 2 bases, V lost 4 bases, and 6 bases had no gene match. The CDR3 DNA reads as TGTGCCAGCTCACGGGGGGGGACCTACACAGATACGCAGTATTTT. Translated: CASSRGGTYTDTQYF.

The chain links TRBV5-6 to TRBJ1-4; 9 nucleotides line up with TRBD1. Germline V gives CDR1 SGHDT, CDR2 YYEEEE. CDR3 size: 15 residues. V gave up 3 bases and J gave up 4 bases; unmatched junction bases: 4. The DNA for the CDR3 is TGTGCCAGCAGCTCCTCGACAGGGGGTAATGAAAAACTGTTTTTT. Its protein is CASSSSTGGNEKLFF.

This chain uses TRBV6-1 with TRBJ1-6; a possible D gene is TRBD1 (6 bases). Between the trimmed V and J ends, which lost 1 base and 1 base, there was a span of 8 bases. The length of the CDR3 is 16 residues. CDR1 is MNHNS and CDR2 is SASEGT in the germline V gene. The CDR3 is CASSEGGLSYNSPLHF. The DNA for the CDR3 is TGTGCCAGCAGTGAAGGGGGGCTGTCCTATAATTCACCCCTCCACTTT.

The chain uses TRBV7-8 and TRBJ2-7, with TRBD1 as a possible D gene (5 bases). The CDR3 sequence is 13 residues long. V lost 5 bases and J 4 bases, leaving 12 bases between the germline ends. Germline lookup yields CDR1 SGHVS and CDR2 FQNEAQ. The CDR3 loop reads CASSRTGPYEQYF. The CDR3 region has the DNA TGTGCCAGCAGCCGTACAGGACCATACGAGCAGTACTTC.

This sequence joins TRBV5-1 and TRBJ2-2, with TRBD1 matching over 7 bases. This CDR3 is 15 amino acids long. The germline CDR1 and CDR2 sequences are SGHRS and YFSETQ. The ends lost 4 bases at V and 2 bases at J; junction bases unmatched: 5. CDR3 loop: CASSPDRVNTGELFF. The CDR3 DNA follows: TGCGCCAGCAGCCCAGACAGGGTAAACACCGGGGAGCTGTTTTTT.

The gene calls are TRBV6-5 and TRBJ2-1, with D perhaps matching TRBD1 (5 bases). Germline CDR1 is MNHEY and CDR2 is SVGAGI. The CDR3 consists of 13 residues. Trimming stripped 6 bases from V and 5 bases from J, with 11 bases between. CDR3 nucleotide sequence: TGTGCCAGCAGCCCAGGGAATGACAATGAGCAGTTCTTC. Residues: CASSPGNDNEQFF.

The chain couples TRBV4-1 to TRBJ1-2; TRBD1 agrees at 7 bases. The trim removed 0 bases at V and 4 bases at J, leaving 8 bases unmatched. Per germline, CDR1 MGHRA and CDR2 YSYEKL. This CDR3 has 16 residues. CDR3 nucleotides: TGCGCCAGCAGCCAAGAACACACAGGGGTAATCTATGGCTACACCTTC. Its translation: CASSQEHTGVIYGYTF.

The rearrangement uses TRBV7-2 and TRBJ1-3, with D perhaps matching TRBD1 (6 bases). CDR3 length: 16 amino acids. Germline lookup yields CDR1 SGHTA and CDR2 FQGNSA. V lost 2 bases and J 3 bases, leaving 14 bases between the germline ends. The CDR3 sequence is CASSLSGGAGGNTIYF. As DNA, the CDR3 is TGTGCCAGCAGCTTATCGGGGGGCGCGGGTGGAAACACCATATATTTT.

The chain carries TRBV12-3 or TRBV12-4 and TRBJ1-5; TRBD1 might be the D (6 bases). The CDR3 covers 13 residues. The V gene lost 4 bases and the J gene lost 6 bases, with 10 bases spanning the gap. The CDR3: CASSSGGLQPQHF. The DNA of the CDR3 is TGTGCCAGCAGTTCGGGGGGGCTTCAGCCCCAGCATTTT.

The genes are TRBV7-3 and TRBJ2-2, with 10 bases identical to TRBD2. The ends lost 5 bases at V and 6 bases at J; junction bases unmatched: 9. This CDR3 comprises 16 residues. The germline V gene has CDR1 SGHTA and CDR2 FQGTGA. CDR3 bases: TGTGCCAGCAGCCCACGGCCGAGCGGGGGGGCCGGGGAGCTGTTTTTT. Translated, it gives CASSPRPSGGAGELFF.

The chain recombines TRBV27 with TRBJ2-1; tentatively, D is TRBD2 (6 bases). Germline V CDR1 and CDR2: MNHEY, SMNVEV (reference sequence). The V end was cut by 4 bases, the J end by 7 bases, with 11 bases between. The length of the CDR3 is 13 residues. The CDR3 is CASSSAGGNEQFF. CDR3 in DNA: TGTGCCAGCAGTTCCGCCGGGGGTAATGAGCAGTTCTTC.

The V gene is TRBV7-3, the J gene TRBJ2-1; D is unclear. Germline V gene lookup returns CDR1 SGHTA and CDR2 FQGTGA. The CDR3 is 13 amino acids. Trimming pared 0 bases from V and 4 bases from J, leaving 4 bases between. CDR3 DNA: TGTGCCAGCAGCTTAACTACTTACAATGAGCAGTTCTTC. Its protein product is CASSLTTYNEQFF. The whole variable domain, remainder taken from reference TRBV7-3 and TRBJ2-1, is GAGVSQTPSNKVTEKGKYVELRCDPISGHTALYWYRQSLGQGPEFLIYFQGTGAADDSGLPNDRFFAVRPEGSVSTLKIQRTERGDSAVYLCASSLTTYNEQFFGPGTRLTVL.

The V call is TRBV5-4, the J call TRBJ1-2, with 8 bases identical to TRBD1. Trimming took 6 bases from V and 2 from J; bases not matched to a gene: 3. There are 13 residues in the CDR3. The germline V gene encodes CDR1 SGHNT and CDR2 YYREEE (reference sequence). CDR3 nucleotides: TGTGCCAGCAAGGACAGGGCCAACTATGGCTACACCTTC. It is translated as CASKDRANYGYTF.

The genes are TRBV5-1 and TRBJ1-2; 8 bases align to TRBD1. The CDR3 totals 13 residues. Germline loops: CDR1 SGHRS, CDR2 YFSETQ. The V segment lost 0 bases and the J segment 8 bases; nucleotides outside the gene matches: 3. The CDR3 region is CASSLDSGGGYTF. The CDR3 region has the DNA TGCGCCAGCAGCTTGGACTCAGGGGGCGGCTACACCTTC.

The V call is TRBV5-6, the J call TRBJ1-2, with D perhaps matching TRBD1 (6 bases). The germline V and J ends were trimmed by 7 bases and 3 bases, with 16 bases remaining between them. Germline V gene lookup returns CDR1 SGHDT and CDR2 YYEEEE. The CDR3 spans 14 residues. This chain's CDR3 is CASLTLRGHYGYTF. The DNA of the CDR3 is TGTGCCAGCCTTACCCTCAGGGGACACTATGGCTACACCTTC.

The chain links TRBV7-2 to TRBJ1-6; TRBD1 matches 8 bases. The germline CDR1 and CDR2 sequences are SGHTA and FQGNSA. The CDR3 consists of 15 residues. The trim removed 5 bases at V and 6 bases at J, leaving 6 bases unmatched. CDR3 residues: CASSLRTGRNSPLHF. In DNA, the CDR3 is TGTGCCAGCAGCCTACGGACAGGGCGTAATTCACCCCTCCACTTT.